The rows below give T cell receptor beta chains drawn from one sample of a study of control samples from healthy donors and cancer patients. Method: immunoSEQ multiplex PCR; TCRdb's copy keeps in-frame clones and lacks some. Of about 180,000 clones listed, about 92% are singletons. Material: blood. The receptors derive from a man aged 30 to 39 in good health. CDR3s include the opening cysteine and the closing phenylalanine or tryptophan.

CDR3,V
CASSQVTSTVEQYF,TRBV4-1
CASSPGLAGGSGELFF,TRBV7-9
CASSETDRNYGYTF,TRBV9
CASSPLPTGVGSNQPQHF,TRBV27
CASSLSGGSNYGYTF,TRBV5-1
CASSFEGRTEAFF,TRBV5-1
CASSYPTEGNYGYTF,TRBV6-6
CASRGTRLWEQYF,TRBV6-5
CASSYVGAYGYTF,TRBV6-2/TRBV6-3
CASSLAGHNFRATNEKLFF,TRBV5-5
CASSPWDRGNEKLFF,TRBV18
CASQGGYTEAFF,TRBV3-1/TRBV3-2
CAWTPGGPGSNTEAFF,TRBV30
CAISGASLGNTIYF,TRBV10-3
CASSPSGNYGYTF,TRBV9
CASSQDKVGSGSTEAFF,TRBV4-3
CASSSVPQGDYGYTF,TRBV11-2
CASSLGPWGQGYNEQFF,TRBV27